Listed here are 14 T cell receptor beta chains from one sample, sequenced in a study of regulatory T cells in long-lasting Graves disease. CDR3-region Arm-PCR and iRepertoire HTBI primers produced the TCR beta libraries. TCRdb re-derived calls from the multiplex PCR reads in MiXCR, one entry per CDR3 protein. The table has approximately 560,000 distinct CDR3 sequences, around 15% seen once. The time point denotes: newly diagnosed GD, antithyroid drugs for less than 3 months. Following extraction of RNA from PBMCs, that RNA was used to make the TCR library. These sequences were also reported in another study, on T cells in Graves' hyperthyroidism and ophthalmopathy.

Sequencing used peripheral blood mononuclear cells (PBMCs), obtained at new diagnosis, from a patient treated with antithyroid drugs. The origin of the receptors is a man aged 18 to 29 with Graves disease.

This clonotype was seen a few times. CDR3 region: CASSDSLSGQETQYF. The CDR3 bases are TGTGCCAGCTCGGACAGTCTTTCAGGGCAAGAGACCCAGTACTTC. The chain links TRBV28 to TRBJ2-5; tentative D call: TRBD1 (6 bases). The CDR3 totals 15 residues. Germline assignment: CDR1 MDHEN and CDR2 SYDVKM. Trimming shortened V by 8 bases and J by 2 bases, and 18 bases separated the two germline ends.

The sample holds many counts of this clonotype. V usage is TRBV18 and J usage is TRBJ2-1; D unresolved. Looked up from germline, CDR1 is KGHSH and CDR2 is LQKENI. This CDR3 region has 15 residues. V was pared by 3 bases and J by 6 bases, with 15 bases between. The chain's CDR3 is CASSPTARLPNEQFF. The CDR3 DNA is TGTGCCAGCTCACCCACCGCAAGGTTACCCAATGAGCAGTTCTTC.

A word on this clonotype: A read error is likely here: a far larger clone is one base away. V and J are TRBV7-2 and TRBJ2-7, with D perhaps matching TRBD1 (6 bases). CDR3 length: 14 amino acids. Trimming took 5 bases from V and 7 from J, leaving 18 bases between them. Germline V gene lookup returns CDR1 SGHTA and CDR2 FQGNSA. CDR3 bases: TGTGCCAGCAGCCCTAATACAGGGCTCAATGAGCAGTACTTC. Translation gives CASSPNTGLNEQYF.

This chain uses TRBV5-1 with TRBJ2-1, with 12 nucleotides matching TRBD2. V gave up 1 base and J gave up 2 bases; unmatched junction bases: 10. The CDR3 is 19 residues long. Looked up from germline, CDR1 is SGHRS and CDR2 is YFSETQ. This CDR3 reads CASSLRSGGLAGPYNEQFF. The CDR3 region has the DNA TGCGCCAGCAGCTTGCGGTCGGGGGGACTAGCGGGCCCCTACAATGAGCAGTTCTTC. Full variable domain (rest looked up from reference TRBV5-1 and TRBJ2-1): KAGVTQTPRYLIKTRGQQVTLSCSPISGHRSVSWYQQTPGQGLQFLFEYFSETQRNKGNFPGRFSGRQFSNSRSEMNVSTLELGDSALYLCASSLRSGGLAGPYNEQFFGPGTRLTVL.

This clonotype showed up many times. The rearrangement uses TRBV27 and TRBJ2-1; D is possibly TRBD2 (6 bases). This CDR3 has 13 residues. V dropped 10 bases and J dropped 0 bases, with 10 bases sitting between them. The germline gives CDR1 MNHEY, CDR2 SMNVEV (reference sequence). The CDR3 loop is CATGLSSYNEQFF. CDR3 DNA: TGTGCCACTGGACTATCCTCCTACAATGAGCAGTTCTTC.

Ten or more counts support this clonotype. This chain joins TRBV6-1 and TRBJ1-1, with 7 positions matching TRBD1. The CDR3 sequence is 16 residues long. Germline CDR1 reads MNHNS; CDR2 reads SASEGT. J was trimmed by 1 base and V by 2 bases; bases with no gene match: 7. This CDR3 is CASSEWLTGQNTEAFF. DNA for the CDR3: TGTGCCAGCAGTGAATGGTTGACAGGGCAGAACACTGAAGCTTTCTTT.

This clonotype showed up just once. The chain links TRBV6-5 to TRBJ2-1, with 9 bases identical to TRBD2. The CDR3 runs 18 residues. With 4 bases clipped from V and 0 bases from J, the junction kept 10 bases outside the gene matches. Germline CDR1 MNHEY, CDR2 SVGAGI. CDR3 coding DNA: TGTGCCAGCAGTTTCCGCGGAGCGGGAGGCAGCTCCTACAATGAGCAGTTCTTC. Amino acids: CASSFRGAGGSSYNEQFF.

This clonotype was observed many times. The chain has TRBV2 and TRBJ1-1; a possible D gene is TRBD1 (5 bases). The V and J ends lost 8 bases and 5 bases respectively, with 12 bases between them. From germline, CDR1 is SNHLY and CDR2 FYNNEI. There are 12 residues in the CDR3. The CDR3 here is CASGGGGTEAFF. In nucleotides, the CDR3 is TGTGCCAGCGGGGGGGGGGGAACTGAAGCTTTCTTT.

The sample holds a few counts of this clonotype. This chain uses TRBV10-3 with TRBJ2-2, with D perhaps TRBD2 (5 bases). Between the trimmed V and J ends, which lost 8 bases and 4 bases, there was a span of 20 bases. The CDR3 spans 16 residues. Germline V gives CDR1 ENHRY, CDR2 SYGVKD. As DNA, the CDR3 is TGTGCCATCGAAGGCCACAGTGGCGAGGGCACCGGGGAGCTGTTTTTT. Its translation: CAIEGHSGEGTGELFF.

This clonotype has at least ten counts. The V call is TRBV11-2, the J call TRBJ2-7; no firm D call. Germline V gene sequence: CDR1 SGHAT, CDR2 FQNNGV. The CDR3 spans 14 residues. The germline V and J ends were trimmed by 1 base and 4 bases, with 11 bases remaining between them. In nucleotides, the CDR3 is TGTGCCAGCAGCTTAGTGAAGGGTGGATACGAGCAGTACTTC. This translates into CASSLVKGGYEQYF. The full variable domain, in which reference TRBV11-2 and TRBJ2-7 provide the parts outside the CDR3, is EAGVAQSPRYKIIEKRQSVAFWCNPISGHATLYWYQQILGQGPKLLIQFQNNGVVDDSQLPKDRFSAERLKGVDSTLKIQPAKLEDSAVYLCASSLVKGGYEQYFGPGTRLTVT.

This clonotype was counted many times. The chain employs TRBV7-2 and TRBJ2-3, with D perhaps matching TRBD2 (5 bases). Trimming cost V 5 bases and J 5 bases, with 11 bases left between them. Germline values: CDR1 SGHTA, CDR2 FQGNSA. The CDR3 has 13 residues. CDR3 in amino acids: CASSLLAGDTQYF. The CDR3 DNA reads TGTGCCAGCAGCCTCCTCGCGGGAGATACGCAGTATTTT.

The rearrangement joins TRBV20-1 to TRBJ2-3, with 8 nucleotides matching TRBD2. V lost 3 bases, J lost 0 bases, and 5 bases stayed unmatched. Germline values: CDR1 DFQATT, CDR2 SNEGSKA (reference sequence). CDR3 length: 15 amino acids. The CDR3 DNA follows: TGCAGTGCTAGTCTCCGGACTAGCAGCACAGATACGCAGTATTTT. Protein sequence: CSASLRTSSTDTQYF.

This clonotype was recorded at least ten times. The rearrangement links TRBV20-1 to TRBJ2-5; 12 nucleotides agree with TRBD2. This CDR3 has 13 residues. V gave up 5 bases and J gave up 4 bases; unmatched junction bases: 2. The germline CDR1 and CDR2 sequences are DFQATT and SNEGSKA (reference sequence). CDR3 bases: TGCAGTGCTCTAGCGGGAGGGCGAGAGACCCAGTACTTC. Amino acids: CSALAGGRETQYF.

There are a few counts of this clonotype. The chain recombines TRBV9 with TRBJ2-2; TRBD2 matches at 7 bases. V gave up 1 base and J gave up 5 bases; unmatched junction bases: 11. Germline V gives CDR1 SGDLS, CDR2 YYNGEE. This CDR3 has 17 amino acids. CDR3 nucleotide sequence: TGTGCCAGCAGCGTAATAGGGGCCACCGGGAGGACCGGGGAGCTGTTTTTT. Encoded protein: CASSVIGATGRTGELFF.